The 4 T cell receptor beta chains in this list originate from one sample, sequenced in a study of PD-L1 blockade in urothelial cancer. Measured with immunoSEQ multiplex PCR; TCRdb has only the in-frame clones, and not every one. The sample lists tens of thousands of clones, approximately 84% seen once, with 15% in the top ten. The sample's time point: pretreatment peripheral blood. The input for sequencing was PBMCs, taken around atezolizumab (anti-PD-L1) treatment. The receptor set was obtained from a man aged 60 to 75 with urothelial cancer.

The V call is TRBV29-1, the J call TRBJ2-3; the D gene is possibly TRBD2 (6 bases). From germline, CDR1 is SQVTM and CDR2 ANQGSEA. The V end was cut by 7 bases, the J end by 0 bases, with 17 bases between. The CDR3 totals 15 residues. CDR3 DNA sequence: TGCAGCGCGGGACCGTCCGGACTAAGCACAGATACGCAGTATTTT. Encoded protein: CSAGPSGLSTDTQYF.

The chain carries TRBV2 and TRBJ1-3; no clear D. CDR3 length: 15 residues. V was pared by 6 bases and J by 2 bases, with 14 bases between. Germline assignment: CDR1 SNHLY and CDR2 FYNNEI. CDR3 residues: CASSPFGVAGNTIYF. For the CDR3, the DNA is TGTGCCAGCAGCCCTTTCGGGGTGGCTGGAAACACCATATATTTT.

The chain has TRBV27 and TRBJ2-7, with 7 bases fitting TRBD2. J gave up 3 bases and V 1 base, and 6 bases lay outside the gene matches. In germline, CDR1 is MNHEY, CDR2 SMNVEV (reference sequence). This CDR3 has 15 amino acids. The CDR3 DNA sequence: TGTGCCAGCAGTTTATTCGGGGGGTCTAACTACGAGCAGTACTTC. It codes for CASSLFGGSNYEQYF.

Only a few counts were recorded for this clone. This rearrangement joins TRBV27 to TRBJ2-2; the match to TRBD1 covers 9 bases. V lost 3 bases and J lost 4; bases outside the gene matches: 12. CDR3 size: 18 residues. Germline V gene data show CDR1 as MNHEY and CDR2 as SMNVEV (reference sequence). The CDR3 nucleotides are TGTGCCAGCAGTTTCTCAGGCTGGACAGGGGCGCTCACCGGGGAGCTGTTTTTT. It yields the protein CASSFSGWTGALTGELFF.